This TCR beta chain was identified in a study of neurological immune-mediated disorders. This clonotype has at least ten counts. TCRdb independently ran MiXCR on the 5' RACE reads; one entry per CDR3 protein. The sample holds tens of thousands of distinct CDR3 sequences, 9% to 12% seen once. Trimming removed 6 bases from V and 4 bases from J; junction bases left unmatched: 8. This CDR3 contains 15 residues. Germline CDR1 reads MNHEY; CDR2 reads SVGAGI. The V gene is TRBV6-5, the J gene TRBJ2-2, with 7 bases lining up with TRBD2. Material: PBMCs. This TCR came from a man aged 70-80 years with HTLV-1-associated myelopathy (HAM/TSP). The CDR3 DNA sequence: TGTGCCAGCAGCCCCGCGGGGAGGGGCACCGGGGAGCTGTTTTTT. Translating gives CASSPAGRGTGELFF.